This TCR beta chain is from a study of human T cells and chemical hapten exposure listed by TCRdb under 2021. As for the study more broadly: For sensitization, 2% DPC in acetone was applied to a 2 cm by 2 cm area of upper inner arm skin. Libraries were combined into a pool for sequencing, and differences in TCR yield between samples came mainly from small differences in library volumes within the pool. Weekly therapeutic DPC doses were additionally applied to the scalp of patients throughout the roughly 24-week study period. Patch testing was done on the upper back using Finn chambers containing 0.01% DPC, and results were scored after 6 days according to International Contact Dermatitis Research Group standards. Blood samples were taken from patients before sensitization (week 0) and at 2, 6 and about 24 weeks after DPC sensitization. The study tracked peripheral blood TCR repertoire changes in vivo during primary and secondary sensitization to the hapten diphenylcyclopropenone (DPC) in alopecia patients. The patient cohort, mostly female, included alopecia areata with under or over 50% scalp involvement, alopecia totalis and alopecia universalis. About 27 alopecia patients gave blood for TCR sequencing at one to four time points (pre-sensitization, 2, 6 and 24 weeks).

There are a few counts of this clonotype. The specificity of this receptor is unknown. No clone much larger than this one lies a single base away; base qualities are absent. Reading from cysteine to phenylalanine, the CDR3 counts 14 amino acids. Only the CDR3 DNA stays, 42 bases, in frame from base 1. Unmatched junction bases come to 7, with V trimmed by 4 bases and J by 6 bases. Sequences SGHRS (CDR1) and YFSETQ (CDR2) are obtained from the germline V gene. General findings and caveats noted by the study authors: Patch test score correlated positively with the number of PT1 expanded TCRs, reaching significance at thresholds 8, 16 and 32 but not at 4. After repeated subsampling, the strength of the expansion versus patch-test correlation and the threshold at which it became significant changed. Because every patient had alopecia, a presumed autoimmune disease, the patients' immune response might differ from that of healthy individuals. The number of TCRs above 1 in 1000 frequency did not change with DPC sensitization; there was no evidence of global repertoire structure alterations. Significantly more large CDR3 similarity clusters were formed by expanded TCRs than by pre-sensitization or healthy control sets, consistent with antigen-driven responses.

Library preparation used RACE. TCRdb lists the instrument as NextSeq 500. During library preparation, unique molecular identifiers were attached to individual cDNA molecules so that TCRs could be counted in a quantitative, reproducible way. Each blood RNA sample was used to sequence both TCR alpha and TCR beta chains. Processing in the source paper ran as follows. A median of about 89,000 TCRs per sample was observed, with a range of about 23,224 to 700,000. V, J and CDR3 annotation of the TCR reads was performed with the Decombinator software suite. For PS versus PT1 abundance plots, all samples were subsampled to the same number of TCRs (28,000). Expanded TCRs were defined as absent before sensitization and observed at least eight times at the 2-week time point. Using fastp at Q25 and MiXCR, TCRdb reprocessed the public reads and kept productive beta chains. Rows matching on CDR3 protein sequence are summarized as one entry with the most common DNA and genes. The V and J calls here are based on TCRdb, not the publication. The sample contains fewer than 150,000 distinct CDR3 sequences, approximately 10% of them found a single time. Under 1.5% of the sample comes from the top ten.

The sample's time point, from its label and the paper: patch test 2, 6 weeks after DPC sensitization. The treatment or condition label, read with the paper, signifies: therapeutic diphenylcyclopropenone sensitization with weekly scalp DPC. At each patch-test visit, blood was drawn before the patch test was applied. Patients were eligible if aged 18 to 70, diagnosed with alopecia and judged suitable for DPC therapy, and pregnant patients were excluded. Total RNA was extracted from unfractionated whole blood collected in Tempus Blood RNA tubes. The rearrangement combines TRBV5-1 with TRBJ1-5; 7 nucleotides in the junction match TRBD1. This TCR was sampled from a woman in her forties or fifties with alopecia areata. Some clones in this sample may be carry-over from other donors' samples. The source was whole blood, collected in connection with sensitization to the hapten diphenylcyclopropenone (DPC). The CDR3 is CASSPSTGFQPQHF. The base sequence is TGCGCCAGCAGCCCATCGACAGGGTTTCAGCCCCAGCATTTT.